In its sample, the clone carrying this T cell receptor beta chain was seen once. The antigen is undetermined. The PCR employed 60 Vbeta primers together with 13 Jbeta primers. Sequencing used immunoSEQ multiplex PCR; TCRdb keeps in-frame clones, though not all of them. Of over 150,000 clones detected, 70% to 80% appear once; the ten largest clones hold less than 3.5%. Trimming removed 7 bases at V and 3 bases at J, with 13 bases between. Looked up from germline, CDR1 is SNHLY and CDR2 is FYNNEI. The CDR3 extends over 14 amino acids. This sample was taken from a study of cytomegalovirus exposure and HLA in healthy donors. Whole-study findings and limits: Excluded: some indistinguishable V segments such as TRBV6-2 and TRBV6-3. When presence/absence was analysed, sequencing depth was taken to be roughly uniform across donors.

Source material: PBMCs. This sequence originates from a woman aged 25-40 years in good health and CMV-seronegative. The genes are TRBV2 and TRBJ1-5; D gene ambiguous. The CDR3 region is CASNGGSSNQPQHF. CDR3 DNA sequence: TGTGCCAGCAACGGCGGGAGTTCCAATCAGCCCCAGCATTTT.